The entry below gives a single T cell receptor (beta chain) sequence along with its context. The V segment lost 3 bases and the J segment 4 bases; nucleotides outside the gene matches: 11. The germline V gene has CDR1 SGDLS and CDR2 YYNGEE. This CDR3 comprises 16 residues. The data stem from a study of blood T cell repertoires in COVID-19. Clones were read by immunoSEQ multiplex PCR, and TCRdb kept only the in-frame ones, dropping some. Here the sample spans 120,000 or so clones, 85% being singletons. This TCR was sampled from an elderly man with active or convalescent COVID-19. This sequence joins TRBV9 and TRBJ1-1, with TRBD1 matching 8 bases. The sample comprised peripheral blood. The CDR3 loop is CASSGIGIDRGTEAFF. The CDR3 coding sequence is TGTGCCAGCAGCGGCATCGGAATTGACAGGGGCACTGAAGCTTTCTTT.